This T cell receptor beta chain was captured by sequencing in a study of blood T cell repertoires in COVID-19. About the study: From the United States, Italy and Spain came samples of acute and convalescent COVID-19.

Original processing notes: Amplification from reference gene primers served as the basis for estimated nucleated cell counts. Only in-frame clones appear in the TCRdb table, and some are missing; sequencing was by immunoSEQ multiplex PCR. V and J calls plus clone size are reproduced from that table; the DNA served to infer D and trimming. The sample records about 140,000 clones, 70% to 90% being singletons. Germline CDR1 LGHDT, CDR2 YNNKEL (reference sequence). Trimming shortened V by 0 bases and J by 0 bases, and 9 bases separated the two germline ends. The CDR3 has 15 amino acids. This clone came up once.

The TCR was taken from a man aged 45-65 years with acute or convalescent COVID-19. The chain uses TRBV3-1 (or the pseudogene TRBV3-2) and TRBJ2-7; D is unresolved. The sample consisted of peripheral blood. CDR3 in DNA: TGTGCCAGCAGCCAAGAGGCCCCAAGCTCCTACGAGCAGTACTTC. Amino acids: CASSQEAPSSYEQYF.